This TCR beta chain was recorded in a study of blood T cell repertoires in COVID-19. At the level of the study: PBMCs, B-cell-depleted T cells, or T cells were the source of the cDNA or gDNA that made up the material.

Data came from immunoSEQ multiplex PCR; TCRdb stores just in-frame clones and leaves some out. There are over 90,000 clones in the sample; roughly 80% occur only once, and 4% to 6% lies in the top ten. This clone was picked up one time. The germline V gene has CDR1 GTSNPN and CDR2 SVGIG (reference sequence). The CDR3 runs 12 residues. V lost 6 bases and J lost 3, with 12 bases in between. Material for sequencing was peripheral blood. The clonotype originates from a man older than 75 with COVID-19, enrolled during active disease. The V call is TRBV30, the J call TRBJ2-7; a weak D match, TRBD1 (6 bases). The CDR3 DNA reads as TGTGCCTGTACTACAGGGATCTACGAGCAGTACTTC. Translated, it gives CACTTGIYEQYF.